Listed below are T cell receptor beta chains from one sample, sequenced in a study of type 1 and type 2 diabetes patients. TCRdb reanalysed the multiplex PCR reads using MiXCR and keeps one entry per CDR3 protein. In the table there are 250,000 or so distinct CDR3 sequences, roughly 50% of which are singletons. Material: peripheral blood mononuclear cells (PBMCs). These receptors originate from a man in his late teens or twenties with type 2 diabetes. CDR3s include the opening cysteine and the closing phenylalanine or tryptophan. A D gene is named only where the DNA matches it firmly. Only part of the rows carry a size: once, few, many, or a class if the clone is expanded.

size,V,J,D,CDR3,DNA
-,TRBV28,TRBJ2-7,TRBD1,CASRFGDSTYEQYF,TGTGCCAGCAGGTTTGGGGACAGTACCTACGAGCAGTACTTC
once,TRBV29-1,TRBJ2-7,TRBD2,CSARLAGQYEQYF,TGCAGTGCTAGATTAGCGGGACAATACGAGCAGTACTTC
-,TRBV20-1,TRBJ2-5,TRBD2,CSAGAGDPQETQYF,TGCAGTGCTGGAGCGGGGGACCCCCAAGAGACCCAGTACTTC
few,TRBV19,TRBJ2-3,-,CASSPLARVGDTQYF,TGTGCCAGTAGCCCTCTAGCGAGAGTGGGGGATACGCAGTATTTT
-,TRBV7-9,TRBJ2-3,-,CASSFPGRRADTQYF,TGTGCCAGCAGCTTTCCCGGGAGAAGAGCAGATACGCAGTATTTT
many,TRBV30,TRBJ2-7,-,CAWSAGTDAYEQYF,TGTGCCTGGAGTGCCGGGACGGATGCCTACGAGCAGTACTTC
-,TRBV27,TRBJ1-5,-,CASSATVRSNQPQHF,TGTGCCAGCAGTGCCACAGTGAGAAGCAATCAGCCCCAGCATTTT
-,TRBV7-3,TRBJ2-7,TRBD1,CASSRGQGEQYF,TGTGCCAGCAGCCGCGGACAGGGCGAGCAGTACTTC
few,TRBV19,TRBJ1-1,-,CASRSKDGNTEAFF,TGTGCCAGTAGATCTAAGGACGGGAACACTGAAGCTTTCTTT
few,TRBV20-1,TRBJ2-1,-,CSARAVEYNEQFF,TGCAGTGCTAGGGCAGTTGAATACAATGAGCAGTTCTTC
-,TRBV25-1,TRBJ1-4,TRBD1,CASSETHGTGDEKLFF,TGTGCCAGCAGTGAAACCCACGGGACAGGGGACGAAAAACTGTTTTTT
-,TRBV20-1,TRBJ2-1,-,CSARGTLSSYNEQFF,TGCAGTGCTAGAGGTACCTTGAGCTCCTACAATGAGCAGTTCTTC
-,TRBV20-1,TRBJ2-5,TRBD2,CSASPSGRGETQYF,TGCAGTGCTAGTCCTAGCGGGAGGGGTGAGACCCAGTACTTC